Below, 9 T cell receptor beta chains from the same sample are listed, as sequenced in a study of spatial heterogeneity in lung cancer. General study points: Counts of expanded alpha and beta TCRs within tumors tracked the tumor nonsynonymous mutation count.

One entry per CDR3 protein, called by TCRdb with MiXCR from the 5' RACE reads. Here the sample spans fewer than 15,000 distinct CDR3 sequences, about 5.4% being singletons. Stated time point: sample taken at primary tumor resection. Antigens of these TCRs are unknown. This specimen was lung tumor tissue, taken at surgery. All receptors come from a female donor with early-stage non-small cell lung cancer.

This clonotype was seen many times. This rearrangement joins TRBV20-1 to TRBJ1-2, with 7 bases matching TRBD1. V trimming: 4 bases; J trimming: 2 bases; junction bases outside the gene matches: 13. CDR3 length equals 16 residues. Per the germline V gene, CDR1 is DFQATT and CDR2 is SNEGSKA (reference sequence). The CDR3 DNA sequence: TGCAGTGCTATTCCGGACAGGAGAACTAAGAACTATGGCTACACCTTC. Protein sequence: CSAIPDRRTKNYGYTF.

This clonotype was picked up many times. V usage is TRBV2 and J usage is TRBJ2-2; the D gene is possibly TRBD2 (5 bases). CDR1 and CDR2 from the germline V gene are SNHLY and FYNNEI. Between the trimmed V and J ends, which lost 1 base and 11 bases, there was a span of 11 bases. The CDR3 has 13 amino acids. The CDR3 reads CASSEGWERELFF. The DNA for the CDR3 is TGTGCCAGCAGTGAAGGTTGGGAGCGCGAGCTGTTTTTT.

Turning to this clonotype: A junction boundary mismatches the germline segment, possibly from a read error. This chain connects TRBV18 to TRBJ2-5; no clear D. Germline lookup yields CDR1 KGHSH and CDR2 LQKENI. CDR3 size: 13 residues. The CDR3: CASSPQAQETQYF. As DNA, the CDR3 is TGTGCCAGCTCCCCACAAGCTCAAGAGACCCAGTACTTC.

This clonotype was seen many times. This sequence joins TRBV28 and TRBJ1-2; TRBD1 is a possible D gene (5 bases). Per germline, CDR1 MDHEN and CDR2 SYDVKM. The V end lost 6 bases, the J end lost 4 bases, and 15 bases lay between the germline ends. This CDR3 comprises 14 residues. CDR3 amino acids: CASRKTGGIYGYTF. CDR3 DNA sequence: TGTGCCAGCAGGAAAACAGGAGGGATCTATGGCTACACCTTC.

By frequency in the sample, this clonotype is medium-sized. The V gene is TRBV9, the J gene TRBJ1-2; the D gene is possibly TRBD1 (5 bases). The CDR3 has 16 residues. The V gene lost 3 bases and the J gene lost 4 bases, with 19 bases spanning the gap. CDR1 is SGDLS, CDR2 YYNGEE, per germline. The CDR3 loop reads CASSGGRDPVFYGYTF. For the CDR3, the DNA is TGTGCCAGCAGCGGGGGCCGCGACCCCGTTTTCTATGGCTACACCTTC.

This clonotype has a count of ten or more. CDR3 sequence (DNA): TGTGCCAGCAGCAAAGAAACAGGGATTAATCAGCCCCAGCATTTT. It encodes CASSKETGINQPQHF. The rearrangement links TRBV7-9 to TRBJ1-5, with D perhaps TRBD1 (6 bases). The germline V gene encodes CDR1 SEHNR and CDR2 FQNEAQ (reference sequence). This CDR3 has 15 amino acids. The V end was cut by 5 bases, the J end by 4 bases, with 15 bases between. Full variable domain (outside the CDR3, taken from reference TRBV7-9 and TRBJ1-5): DTGVSQNPRHKITKRGQNVTFRCDPISEHNRLYWYRQTLGQGPEFLTYFQNEAQLEKSRLLSDRFSAERPKGSFSTLEIQRTEQGDSAMYLCASSKETGINQPQHFGDGTRLSIL.

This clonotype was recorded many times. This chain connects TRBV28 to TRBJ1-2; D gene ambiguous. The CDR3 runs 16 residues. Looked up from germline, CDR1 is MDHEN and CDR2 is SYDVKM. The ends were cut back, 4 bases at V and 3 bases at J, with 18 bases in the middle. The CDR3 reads CASSSYWAARDYGYTF. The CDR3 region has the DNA TGTGCCAGCAGTTCGTACTGGGCCGCGCGAGACTATGGCTACACCTTC.

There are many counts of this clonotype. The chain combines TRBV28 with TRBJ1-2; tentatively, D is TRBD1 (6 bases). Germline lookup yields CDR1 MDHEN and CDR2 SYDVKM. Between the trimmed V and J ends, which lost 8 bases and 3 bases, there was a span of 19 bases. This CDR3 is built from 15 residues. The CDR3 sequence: CASRRTANRYYGYTF. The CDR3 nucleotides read TGTGCCAGCCGTCGGACAGCGAATCGATACTATGGCTACACCTTC.

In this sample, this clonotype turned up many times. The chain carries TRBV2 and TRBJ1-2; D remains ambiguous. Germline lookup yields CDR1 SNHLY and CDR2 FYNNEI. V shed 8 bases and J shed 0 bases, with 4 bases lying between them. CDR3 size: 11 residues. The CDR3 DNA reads TGTGCCAGCTGGGCTAACTATGGCTACACCTTC. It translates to CASWANYGYTF.